This T cell receptor beta chain was captured by sequencing in a study of neurological immune-mediated disorders. Study-level findings and limits: When repertoires were grouped phylogenetically, those of 18 of 34 multiple sclerosis patients fell into one related-CDR3 cluster, a possible signature.

There were about 920,000 CD4+ or CD8+ T cells used in the sorted libraries. The making of cDNA relied on 5'RACE with 10-nucleotide random UMIs. From 15-18 subjects, over 190 million TCR-beta sequences were obtained in each sequencing run. MiXCR, applied by TCRdb to the 5' RACE reads, yields one record per CDR3 protein. This table has 20,000 to 25,000 distinct CDR3 sequences, roughly a sixth appearing once. In germline, CDR1 is MNHNS, CDR2 SASEGT. Trimming at V came to 2 bases and at J to 4 bases, leaving 1 base not matched to a gene. This CDR3 is 13 amino acids long. About this clonotype itself: Its antigen is still unknown.

The material sequenced was CD8+ T cells from blood. The chain carries TRBV6-1 and TRBJ2-5; 7 nucleotides line up with TRBD1. The receptor was isolated from a woman between 18 and 29 years old with multiple sclerosis. CDR3 nucleotides: TGTGCCAGCAGTGAATGGACAGGAGAGACCCAGTACTTC. It specifies CASSEWTGETQYF.